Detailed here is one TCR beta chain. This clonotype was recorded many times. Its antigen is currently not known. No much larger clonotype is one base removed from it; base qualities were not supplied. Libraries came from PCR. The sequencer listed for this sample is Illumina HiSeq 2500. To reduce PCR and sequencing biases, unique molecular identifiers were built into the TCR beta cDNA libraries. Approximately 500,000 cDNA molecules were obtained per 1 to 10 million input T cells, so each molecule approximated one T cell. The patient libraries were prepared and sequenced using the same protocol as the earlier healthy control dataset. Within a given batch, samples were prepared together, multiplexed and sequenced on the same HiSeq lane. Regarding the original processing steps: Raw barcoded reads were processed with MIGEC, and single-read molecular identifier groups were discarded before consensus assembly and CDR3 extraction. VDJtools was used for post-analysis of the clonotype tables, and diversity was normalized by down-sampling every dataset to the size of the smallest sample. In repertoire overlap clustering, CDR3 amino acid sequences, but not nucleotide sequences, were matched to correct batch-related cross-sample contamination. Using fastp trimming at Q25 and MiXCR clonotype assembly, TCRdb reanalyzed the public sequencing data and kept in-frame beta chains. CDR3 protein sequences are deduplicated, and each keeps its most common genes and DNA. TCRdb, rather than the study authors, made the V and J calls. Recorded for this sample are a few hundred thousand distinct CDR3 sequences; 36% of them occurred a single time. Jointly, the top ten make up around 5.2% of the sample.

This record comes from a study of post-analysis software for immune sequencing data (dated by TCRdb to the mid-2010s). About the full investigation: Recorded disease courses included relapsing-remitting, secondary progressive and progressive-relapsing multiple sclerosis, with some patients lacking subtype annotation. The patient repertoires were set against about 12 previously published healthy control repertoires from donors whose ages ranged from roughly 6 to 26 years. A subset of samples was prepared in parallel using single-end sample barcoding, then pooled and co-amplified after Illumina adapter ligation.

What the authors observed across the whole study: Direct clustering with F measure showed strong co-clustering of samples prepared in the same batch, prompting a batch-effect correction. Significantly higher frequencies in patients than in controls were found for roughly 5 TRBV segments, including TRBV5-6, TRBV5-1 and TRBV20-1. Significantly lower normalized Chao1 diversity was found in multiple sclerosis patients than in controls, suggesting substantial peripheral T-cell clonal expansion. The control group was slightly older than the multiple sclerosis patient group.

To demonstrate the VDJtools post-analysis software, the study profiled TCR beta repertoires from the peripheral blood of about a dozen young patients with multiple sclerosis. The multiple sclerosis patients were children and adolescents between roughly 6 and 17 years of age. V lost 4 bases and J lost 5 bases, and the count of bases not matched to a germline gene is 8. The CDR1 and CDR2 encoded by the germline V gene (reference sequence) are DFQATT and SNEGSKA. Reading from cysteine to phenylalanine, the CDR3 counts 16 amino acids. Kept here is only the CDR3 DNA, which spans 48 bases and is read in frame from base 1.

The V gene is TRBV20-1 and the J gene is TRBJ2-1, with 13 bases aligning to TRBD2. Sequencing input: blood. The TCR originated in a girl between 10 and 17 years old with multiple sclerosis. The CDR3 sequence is CSAMGTSGIVDNEQFF. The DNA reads TGCAGTGCTATGGGGACTAGCGGGATCGTGGACAATGAGCAGTTCTTC.